Sequencing of this T cell receptor (beta chain) was carried out in a study of T-cell reconstitution after alpha-beta-depleted transplantation in children. The authors prepared the TCRbeta library with unique molecular identifiers. TCRdb passed the PCR reads through MiXCR, listing each CDR3 protein once. Found here are 500,000 or so distinct CDR3 sequences, approximately 32% of them singletons; the top ten hold 2.4%. This clonotype has more than one count but fewer than ten. CDR1 is MNHEY and CDR2 is SVGEGT in the germline V gene. This CDR3 is 18 amino acids long. V shed 0 bases, J shed 4 bases, and the junction held 15 bases outside the gene matches.

This chain links TRBV6-2 or TRBV6-3 with TRBJ2-7; 7 bases are a match to TRBD2. The clonotype was recovered from a human donor who donated a stem cell graft to a child with aplastic anemia. Sequencing was performed on PBMCs from the stem cell graft donor, taken from the stem cell graft. The CDR3 DNA reads as TGTGCCAGCAGTTACTCGACGGGGGGAACTACGACGCTGTACGAGCAGTACGTC. This encodes CASSYSTGGTTTLYEQYV.